These 3 T cell receptor beta chains came from one sample sequenced in a study of T cells after yellow fever vaccination. TCRdb processed the 5' RACE reads anew with MiXCR; each CDR3 protein has one entry. This table holds about 300,000 distinct CDR3 sequences, approximately 10% found once. The sample consisted of CD4+ T cells sorted from PBMCs, taken 5 days after the yellow fever booster vaccination. These receptors came from a man between 18 and 35 years old who received the YFV17D yellow fever vaccine.

This clonotype was seen at least ten times. This chain joins TRBV6-5 and TRBJ2-5; 13 nucleotides agree with TRBD2. Germline V gives CDR1 MNHEY, CDR2 SVGAGI. V was clipped by 2 bases and J by 6 bases; unmatched bases: 6. CDR3 length: 16 amino acids. This CDR3 reads CASSYTGLAGPQTQYF. In DNA form, the CDR3 reads TGTGCCAGCAGTTACACGGGACTAGCGGGACCACAGACCCAGTACTTC.

This clonotype turned up a few times. The chain joins TRBV6-6 to TRBJ1-1; no definite D call. The germline V and J ends were trimmed by 2 bases and 6 bases, with 10 bases remaining between them. Germline-derived CDR1 and CDR2 are MNHNY and SVGAGI (reference sequence). The CDR3 runs to 13 residues. CDR3 in amino acids: CASSYGQRAEAFF. The CDR3 region has the DNA TGTGCCAGCAGTTACGGGCAGCGGGCTGAAGCTTTCTTT.

This clonotype has ten or more counts. The CDR3 DNA sequence: TGCGCCAGCAGCCAAGTAGCCCGGCGCGGCTACACCTTC. Its protein product is CASSQVARRGYTF. The rearrangement joins TRBV4-1 to TRBJ1-2; no clear D. This CDR3 has 13 residues. Germline V lookup: CDR1 MGHRA, CDR2 YSYEKL. Trimming shortened V by 1 base and J by 8 bases, and 11 bases separated the two germline ends.